These 30 T cell receptor beta chains were all obtained from the same sample, sequenced in a study of T cells after yellow fever vaccination. One entry per CDR3 protein results from TCRdb running MiXCR on the 5' RACE reads. The data hold a few hundred thousand distinct CDR3 sequences, with roughly 13% observed a single time. Source: CD4+ T cells sorted from PBMCs, taken 45 days after the yellow fever booster vaccination. Receptors originate from a man aged 30 to 39 who received the YFV17D yellow fever vaccine.

A few counts support this clonotype. V is TRBV20-1 and J is TRBJ2-5; the D is unclear. This CDR3 contains 10 residues. Germline V gene lookup returns CDR1 DFQATT and CDR2 SNEGSKA (reference sequence). Trimming took off 5 bases at V and 3 bases at J, with 4 bases between the two ends. For the CDR3, the DNA is TGCAGTGCTGAAGAAGAGACCCAGTACTTC. Translating it yields CSAEEETQYF.

This rearrangement joins TRBV7-2 to TRBJ2-1; no firm D call. The CDR3 runs 12 residues. Germline CDR1 and CDR2: SGHTA and FQGNSA. The V and J ends lost 7 bases and 10 bases respectively, with 14 bases between them. In DNA form, the CDR3 reads TGTGCCAGCAACTGGGAATTGGGGGAGCAGTTCTTC. As protein: CASNWELGEQFF.

This clonotype occurred a few times. As DNA, the CDR3 is TGCAGTGCTTTGGACCACTGGGCGGGGTTCTTC. Translation gives CSALDHWAGFF. The chain has TRBV20-1 and TRBJ2-1; D is possibly TRBD2 (5 bases). This CDR3 region has 11 residues. The V gene lost 5 bases and the J gene lost 15 bases, with 17 bases spanning the gap. CDR1 is DFQATT and CDR2 is SNEGSKA in the germline V gene (reference sequence).

This clonotype was observed a few times. V and J are TRBV19 and TRBJ2-7; 8 nucleotides match TRBD1. CDR1 and CDR2 from the germline V gene are LNHDA and SQIVND (reference sequence). The V segment lost 5 bases and the J segment 3 bases; nucleotides outside the gene matches: 6. The CDR3 spans 14 residues. This CDR3 is CASSLRQGIYEQYF. In DNA form, the CDR3 reads TGTGCCAGTAGTCTCCGACAGGGGATCTACGAGCAGTACTTC.

In this sample, this clonotype turned up a few times. The chain couples TRBV7-2 to TRBJ2-2; D call uncertain. Germline V gives CDR1 SGHTA, CDR2 FQGNSA. Trimming stripped 1 base from V and 6 bases from J, with 6 bases between. This CDR3 comprises 13 residues. CDR3 sequence (DNA): TGTGCCAGCAGCTTAGACCCCTCCGGGGAGCTGTTTTTT. Encoded protein: CASSLDPSGELFF.

A note on this clonotype: The conserved phenylalanine or tryptophan is not found at the CDR3 terminus, so this likely reflects a read error. The genes are TRBV5-4 and TRBJ2-1, with D tentatively TRBD2 (6 bases). The CDR3 extends over 15 amino acids. Between the trimmed V and J ends, which lost 4 bases and 1 base, there was a span of 12 bases. The V gene's germline CDR1 is SGHNT and CDR2 YYREEE (reference sequence). The chain's CDR3 is CASSRDSGSYNEQFL. CDR3 nucleotides: TGTGCCAGCAGCCGCGATAGCGGTTCCTACAATGAGCAGTTCTTG.

This clonotype was seen only a few times. V is TRBV15 and J is TRBJ2-1, with 9 bases lining up with TRBD2. CDR3 length: 13 amino acids. V trimming: 9 bases; J trimming: 4 bases; junction bases outside the gene matches: 4. Germline V gene data show CDR1 as LNHNV and CDR2 as YYDKDF (reference sequence). The CDR3 DNA sequence: TGTGCCACTGGGACTAGCCGGTACAATGAGCAGTTCTTC. This codes for CATGTSRYNEQFF.

This clonotype has just a few counts. The CDR3 region has the DNA TGCAGTGCTCGGGCTGGAAACACCATATATTTT. It is translated as CSARAGNTIYF. The rearrangement links TRBV20-1 to TRBJ1-3; D ambiguous. The CDR3 is made up of 11 amino acids. V was pared by 5 bases and J by 2 bases, with 4 bases between. Looked up from germline, CDR1 is DFQATT and CDR2 is SNEGSKA (reference sequence).

A few counts support this clonotype. The J gene is TRBJ2-3, the V gene TRBV18; 7 positions match TRBD1. CDR1 is KGHSH and CDR2 is LQKENI in the germline V gene. The V segment lost 4 bases and the J segment 2 bases; nucleotides outside the gene matches: 6. The CDR3 totals 15 residues. The CDR3 nucleotides are TGTGCCAGCTCACGTGGACAGGTGAACACAGATACGCAGTATTTT. It yields the protein CASSRGQVNTDTQYF.

The V gene is TRBV20-1, the J gene TRBJ2-1; D could derive from TRBD1 or TRBD2 (7 bases each). V was cut by 5 bases and J by 2 bases, with 22 bases left in between. This CDR3 comprises 17 residues. Germline-derived CDR1 and CDR2 are DFQATT and SNEGSKA (reference sequence). The CDR3 DNA follows: TGCAGTGCTCCGGACAGGTCGGGAGGAGGAACCTACAATGAGCAGTTCTTC. It encodes CSAPDRSGGGTYNEQFF.

Only a few counts were recorded for this clonotype. V is TRBV29-1 and J is TRBJ2-1, with D maybe TRBD2 (6 bases). CDR1 is SQVTM, CDR2 ANQGSEA, per germline. Trimming shortened V by 1 base and J by 2 bases, and 9 bases separated the two germline ends. There are 14 residues in the CDR3. The CDR3 sequence: CSVEVAEAYNEQFF. The CDR3 region has the DNA TGCAGCGTTGAAGTAGCGGAAGCCTACAATGAGCAGTTCTTC.

The table lists this clonotype with a few counts. This chain joins TRBV11-3 and TRBJ2-3; TRBD2 aligns across 14 bases. V lost 4 bases to trimming and J lost 9 bases; unmatched junction nucleotides: 3. The CDR3 has 14 residues. The germline CDR1 and CDR2 sequences are SGHNT and YENEEA. CDR3 sequence reads: CASSSGLAGGTQYF. CDR3 nucleotides: TGTGCCAGCAGCTCCGGACTAGCGGGAGGCACGCAGTATTTT.

This chain connects TRBV25-1 to TRBJ2-1, with D perhaps TRBD2 (6 bases). The CDR3 consists of 13 residues. Germline-derived CDR1 and CDR2 are MGHDK and SYGVNS. Deletions cut 6 bases from V and 7 bases from J, with 13 bases between. The CDR3 region is CASSRRSGNEQFF. DNA for the CDR3: TGTGCCAGCAGCAGAAGAAGCGGGAATGAGCAGTTCTTC. Complete variable domain (other parts from reference TRBV25-1 and TRBJ2-1): EADIYQTPRYLVIGTGKKITLECSQTMGHDKMYWYQQDPGMELHLIHYSYGVNSTEKGDLSSESTVSRIRTEHFPLTLESARPSHTSQYLCASSRRSGNEQFFGPGTRLTVL.

The rearrangement links TRBV5-6 to TRBJ1-5; no clear D. Germline V gives CDR1 SGHDT, CDR2 YYEEEE. The length of the CDR3 is 14 residues. Trimming cost V 5 bases and J 3 bases, with 12 bases left between them. DNA of the CDR3: TGTGCCAGCAGTCTGGGCTTCGACAATCAGCCCCAGCATTTT. As protein: CASSLGFDNQPQHF.

This clonotype was observed a handful of times. V and J are TRBV5-1 and TRBJ2-7; D is perhaps TRBD2 (5 bases). Germline V gene lookup returns CDR1 SGHRS and CDR2 YFSETQ. CDR3 length: 16 residues. V was trimmed by 0 bases and J by 1 base, leaving 14 bases between them. CDR3 loop: CASSLVTGSGSYEQYF. CDR3 coding DNA: TGCGCCAGCAGCTTGGTGACCGGGTCGGGGTCCTACGAGCAGTACTTC. The complete variable domain, with remaining parts taken from reference TRBV5-1 and TRBJ2-7, reads KAGVTQTPRYLIKTRGQQVTLSCSPISGHRSVSWYQQTPGQGLQFLFEYFSETQRNKGNFPGRFSGRQFSNSRSEMNVSTLELGDSALYLCASSLVTGSGSYEQYFGPGTRLTVT.

This clonotype was counted only a few times. V is TRBV14 and J is TRBJ2-2, with D possibly matching TRBD2 (5 bases). The CDR3 totals 15 residues. Germline CDR1 SGHDN, CDR2 FVKESK. The V gene lost 2 bases and the J gene lost 4 bases, with 11 bases spanning the gap. CDR3 region: CASSQLGVSTGELFF. The CDR3 region has the DNA TGTGCCAGCAGCCAATTGGGAGTTAGCACCGGGGAGCTGTTTTTT.

This clonotype has only a few counts. The V and J genes are TRBV7-6 and TRBJ2-5; 8 bases are shared with TRBD2. Germline V lookup: CDR1 SGHVS, CDR2 FNYEAQ. Trimming at V came to 3 bases and at J to 4 bases, leaving 7 bases not matched to a gene. The CDR3 runs to 15 residues. CDR3 sequence (DNA): TGTGCCAGCAGCTTCGGGGGACTAGGCGGAGAGACCCAGTACTTC. Encoded protein: CASSFGGLGGETQYF.

This clonotype was found a few times. V usage is TRBV20-1 and J usage is TRBJ2-7; no clear D. The CDR3 is 12 amino acids. Germline V CDR1 and CDR2: DFQATT, SNEGSKA (reference sequence). V was clipped by 0 bases and J by 3 bases, with 6 bases between them. CDR3 coding DNA: TGCAGTGCTAGAGACACGGGCTACGAGCAGTACTTC. It is translated as CSARDTGYEQYF.

The chain uses TRBV20-1 and TRBJ1-2; 8 bases are a match to TRBD1. Germline V gene lookup returns CDR1 DFQATT and CDR2 SNEGSKA (reference sequence). V lost 1 base, J lost 7 bases, and 5 bases stayed unmatched. CDR3 length: 13 residues. CDR3 nucleotide sequence: TGCAGTGCTAGAGTGACAGGGGCTGGTGGCTACACCTTC. This sequence encodes CSARVTGAGGYTF.

This chain connects TRBV10-3 to TRBJ2-2, with a weak D call TRBD2 (5 bases). Trimming removed 11 bases at V and 1 base at J, with 14 bases between. Germline assignment: CDR1 ENHRY and CDR2 SYGVKD. This CDR3 contains 14 residues. The CDR3 is CAARGSLNTGELFF. As DNA, the CDR3 is TGTGCCGCCCGTGGGAGCCTGAACACCGGGGAGCTGTTTTTT.

This sequence joins TRBV12-3 or TRBV12-4 and TRBJ2-4; 7 bases fit TRBD2. The CDR3 contains 12 residues. Here the CDR3 reads CASWGGKAIQYF. CDR3 DNA sequence: TGTGCTAGCTGGGGGGGAAAGGCCATTCAGTACTTC.

This chain connects TRBV18 to TRBJ2-1, with D maybe TRBD2 (6 bases). The CDR3 extends over 15 amino acids. Looked up from germline, CDR1 is KGHSH and CDR2 is LQKENI. Trimming removed 3 bases from V and 3 bases from J, with 12 bases in between. The CDR3 is CASSPSRDYYNEQFF. The CDR3 coding sequence is TGTGCCAGCTCACCTTCGCGGGATTACTACAATGAGCAGTTCTTC.

V usage is TRBV29-1 and J usage is TRBJ2-1; D is unresolved. The V gene's germline CDR1 is SQVTM and CDR2 ANQGSEA. This CDR3 comprises 15 residues. Trimming removed 6 bases at V and 0 bases at J, with 15 bases between. The CDR3 DNA reads TGCAGCGTCGATACGACGCCGAGCTCCTACAATGAGCAGTTCTTC. It specifies CSVDTTPSSYNEQFF.

Comment on this clonotype: The germline gene is not matched at one end of the junction; a read error may be the cause. V is TRBV6-5 and J is TRBJ1-2; D is unresolved. Germline CDR1 and CDR2: MNHEY and SVGAGI. This CDR3 is 14 amino acids long. This chain's CDR3 is CDSSYSGRYYGYTF. The CDR3 DNA sequence: TGTGACAGCAGTTACTCTGGCAGATACTATGGCTACACCTTC.

The sample holds a few counts of this clonotype. The chain links TRBV29-1 to TRBJ1-2; D is unclear. Per the germline V gene, CDR1 is SQVTM and CDR2 is ANQGSEA. This CDR3 has 13 amino acids. The V end was cut by 3 bases, the J end by 4 bases, with 12 bases between. CDR3 sequence reads: CSVDGRLSYGYTF. CDR3 DNA: TGCAGCGTTGATGGACGGCTTAGCTATGGCTACACCTTC.

This clonotype was picked up a small number of times. V is TRBV4-1 and J is TRBJ2-1; 13 nucleotides match TRBD2. CDR3 size: 16 residues. V dropped 1 base and J dropped 6; count of bases not matched to a gene: 3. From germline, CDR1 is MGHRA and CDR2 YSYEKL. CDR3 in amino acids: CASSQVGTSGTNEQFF. As DNA, the CDR3 is TGCGCCAGCAGCCAAGTAGGGACTAGCGGGACCAATGAGCAGTTCTTC.

This clonotype was picked up a small number of times. This chain joins TRBV7-2 and TRBJ2-5; tentative D call: TRBD2 (6 bases). The germline V gene has CDR1 SGHTA and CDR2 FQGNSA. The CDR3 is made up of 14 amino acids. Trimming stripped 1 base from V and 6 bases from J, with 12 bases between. CDR3 sequence (DNA): TGTGCCAGCAGCTTAGTTTCCAGCGGGCAGACCCAGTACTTC. Translation: CASSLVSSGQTQYF.

A few counts support this clonotype. The rearrangement links TRBV11-2 to TRBJ2-3, with 8 nucleotides matching TRBD2. CDR1 is SGHAT and CDR2 is FQNNGV in the germline V gene. V trimming: 5 bases; J trimming: 3 bases; junction bases outside the gene matches: 10. This CDR3 contains 16 residues. Here the CDR3 reads CASSPVSGSRTDTQYF. CDR3 DNA: TGTGCCAGCAGCCCAGTGAGCGGGAGTAGGACAGATACGCAGTATTTT.

This clonotype was observed a handful of times. This chain connects TRBV20-1 to TRBJ2-7, with no clear D. V lost 5 bases to trimming and J lost 5 bases, with 22 bases between them. Per the germline V gene, CDR1 is DFQATT and CDR2 is SNEGSKA (reference sequence). The length of the CDR3 is 15 residues. The CDR3 spells CSAEPRLAVSHEQYF. The CDR3 bases are TGCAGTGCTGAACCCCGCCTGGCGGTGTCCCACGAGCAGTACTTC.

The chain has TRBV29-1 and TRBJ1-2; weak D call: TRBD1 (5 bases). The CDR3 consists of 11 residues. Germline V gives CDR1 SQVTM, CDR2 ANQGSEA. CDR3 bases: TGCAGTGGACACGTAAACTATGGCTACACCTTC. Encoded protein: CSGHVNYGYTF.